What follows is one T cell receptor beta chain and its context. The antigen is unknown. The PCR contained 60 Vbeta and 13 Jbeta primers. The data were produced by immunoSEQ multiplex PCR, yet TCRdb's version contains in-frame clones alone and is incomplete. Of more than 95,000 clones listed, 83% are singletons. This record comes from a study of cytomegalovirus exposure and HLA in healthy donors. CDR3 length equals 16 residues. V was pared by 3 bases and J by 4 bases, with 2 bases of the junction left unmatched. Germline V gene lookup returns CDR1 SGHRS and CDR2 YFSETQ. The study, taken as a whole, reports: A later analysis showed that HLA-associated TCR beta chains had undergone more clonal expansion than equally common others.

The sample comprised PBMCs. The rearrangement joins TRBV5-1 to TRBJ2-2; 14 bases are a match to TRBD2. This clonotype was sampled from a woman aged 40 to 50 in good health and CMV-seropositive. CDR3 in amino acids: CASSSGLAGVTGELFF. The CDR3 nucleotides read TGCGCCAGCAGCTCGGGACTAGCGGGAGTCACCGGGGAGCTGTTTTTT.